A selection of T cell receptor beta chains follows, all from one sample in a study of blood T cell repertoires in COVID-19. The assay was immunoSEQ multiplex PCR, and TCRdb's table has in-frame clones only and misses some. The data contain about 50,000 clones, more than 75% of them singletons. Input material: peripheral blood. The receptors stem from a man between 45 and 60 years old with active COVID-19. The CDR3 runs from the conserved cysteine through the conserved F or W. The D gene is left open where the match is weak. Only some rows state a clone size, as once, few, many or a class for expanded clones.

size	D	V	J	DNA	CDR3
NA	TRBD1	TRBV3-1/TRBV3-2	TRBJ1-2	TGTGCCAGCAGCCTAAATGAAATACAGGGGCGGAATGGCTACACCTTC	CASSLNEIQGRNGYTF
once	NA	TRBV5-1	TRBJ1-1	TGCGCCAGCAGCTTGACCTATATGAACACTGAAGCTTTCTTT	CASSLTYMNTEAFF
NA	TRBD2	TRBV15	TRBJ2-7	TGTGCCACCAGCAGAGATCGACGGACTAGCGGGAGTGCGGCGGGCTACGAGCAGTACTTC	CATSRDRRTSGSAAGYEQYF
NA	NA	TRBV4-2	TRBJ1-1	TGTGCCAGCAGCCAAGACCATACAGGGATGAACACTGAAGCTTTCTTT	CASSQDHTGMNTEAFF
NA	TRBD1	TRBV5-8	TRBJ1-4	TGTGCCAGCAGGGGTCCCAGGGGGACAGCCGAAAAACTGTTTTTT	CASRGPRGTAEKLFF
NA	NA	TRBV7-2	TRBJ1-2	TGTGCCAGCAGCACAGATGGGGCAGGCGTGAGCTATGGCTACACCTTC	CASSTDGAGVSYGYTF
NA	TRBD1	TRBV7-6	TRBJ2-7	TGTGCCAGCCAGAGGACAGGTTATCCCTACGAGCAGTACTTC	CASQRTGYPYEQYF
NA	NA	TRBV7-9	TRBJ1-2	TGTGCCAGCAGCCCTGAGGGAGTCGGAGGCTACACCTTC	CASSPEGVGGYTF
NA	NA	TRBV4-3	TRBJ2-7	TGCGCCAGCAGCCAAGATGGGGGGACGGGGTCGTACGAGCAGTACTTC	CASSQDGGTGSYEQYF
NA	TRBD1	TRBV23-1	TRBJ1-2	TGCGCCAGCAGTAGACAGGGGGGACAGACTAACTATGGCTACACCTTC	CASSRQGGQTNYGYTF
NA	NA	TRBV5-4	TRBJ1-4	TGTGCCACCTATAGTCCCGGACAGTCGAACGGTGAAAAACTGTTTTTT	CATYSPGQSNGEKLFF
NA	NA	TRBV10-3	TRBJ1-2	TGTGCCATCAGCTCGGGAGAGGCCTATGGCTACACCTTC	CAISSGEAYGYTF
few	TRBD1	TRBV7-9	TRBJ1-1	TGTGCCAGCAGCGCCCGGGACAGGGGGCGCAGGGACACTGAAGCTTTCTTT	CASSARDRGRRDTEAFF
NA	NA	TRBV12-3/TRBV12-4	TRBJ2-7	TGTGCCAGCAGAGGGGACTCCTCCTACGAGCAGTACTTC	CASRGDSSYEQYF
NA	TRBD1	TRBV5-4	TRBJ2-7	TGTGCCAGCAGCATGCCGGGACAGGGAGCCGAGCAGTACTTC	CASSMPGQGAEQYF
NA	NA	TRBV5-1	TRBJ2-3	TGCGCCAGCAGCTTTGAGAGCACAGATACGCAGTATTTT	CASSFESTDTQYF
NA	TRBD2	TRBV7-9	TRBJ2-7	TGTGCCAGCAGCTTAGGGTCGGGAGGGACCCTCTACGAGCAGTACTTC	CASSLGSGGTLYEQYF
NA	NA	TRBV5-6	TRBJ1-1	TGTGCCAGCAGCTTGATCAGCACTGAAGCTTTCTTT	CASSLISTEAFF
NA	TRBD2	TRBV2	TRBJ2-5	TGTGCCAGCAGTGAAGAAACTAGCGAAGAGACCCAGTACTTC	CASSEETSEETQYF
NA	NA	TRBV7-6	TRBJ1-5	TGTGCCAGCAGCCGTGGGACGGGGAGGCAGCCCCAGCATTTT	CASSRGTGRQPQHF
once	TRBD1	TRBV7-6	TRBJ1-6	TGTGCCAGCAGCTTAGTCGCCGGTGGACAGGCCGACTCCTATAATTCACCCCTCCACTTT	CASSLVAGGQADSYNSPLHF
NA	NA	TRBV15	TRBJ2-5	TGTGCCACCAGCGTAAGACAGGGAGGAGAGACCCAGTACTTC	CATSVRQGGETQYF
NA	TRBD1	TRBV7-2	TRBJ1-4	TGTGCCAGCAGCGCACAGGGGGTCGGAACGGAAAAACTGTTTTTT	CASSAQGVGTEKLFF
medium-sized	NA	TRBV5-4	TRBJ2-7	TGTGCCAGCAGTTCGGACTGGTACGAGCAGTACTTC	CASSSDWYEQYF
NA	TRBD2	TRBV4-2	TRBJ2-7	TGTGCCAGCAGCCAAGATGGGACTAGCGGGAGGACGGGGGAGCAGTACTTC	CASSQDGTSGRTGEQYF
NA	TRBD2	TRBV5-1	TRBJ2-1	TGCGCCAGCAGCTTGGGGACTAGCGGGAGTTTGCATGAGCAGTTCTTC	CASSLGTSGSLHEQFF
once	NA	TRBV5-1	TRBJ1-1	TGCGCCAGCAGCTTGGCAGGAGGGAACACTGAAGCTTTCTTT	CASSLAGGNTEAFF
NA	NA	TRBV29-1	TRBJ1-1	TGCAGCGTTGTTTCAGGGCATACTGAAGCTTTCTTT	CSVVSGHTEAFF
NA	TRBD2	TRBV10-2	TRBJ2-3	TGCGCCAGCAGTCCGGGACTAGCGGCCGCAGATACGCAGTATTTT	CASSPGLAAADTQYF
NA	TRBD2	TRBV7-9	TRBJ2-1	TGTGCCAGCAGCTTAGTAGGGGCTAGCGGGAGGTCCTCCTACAATGAGCAGTTCTTC	CASSLVGASGRSSYNEQFF
NA	TRBD1	TRBV2	TRBJ2-2	TGTGCCAGCAGGACGATGACAGGGGGCATTAACACCGGGGAGCTGTTTTTT	CASRTMTGGINTGELFF
NA	TRBD2	TRBV24-1	TRBJ2-1	TGTGCCACCAGTGATCTAGGGACTAGCGGGAGAGATGAGCAGTTCTTC	CATSDLGTSGRDEQFF
NA	TRBD2	TRBV23-1	TRBJ2-3	TGCGCCACCCCGGGGGGGCCCAGCACAGATACGCAGTATTTT	CATPGGPSTDTQYF
NA	NA	TRBV5-1	TRBJ1-1	TGCGCCAGCAGCTTGGTGGCAGGGGTGAACACTGAAGCTTTCTTT	CASSLVAGVNTEAFF
few	NA	TRBV2	TRBJ1-2	TGTGCCAGCAGTCCCGACAGGACGGGCGGCTACACCTTC	CASSPDRTGGYTF
once	TRBD1	TRBV7-9	TRBJ2-7	TGTGCCAGCAACAGGCCGGGACAGGGGGCGACCTACGAGCAGTACTTC	CASNRPGQGATYEQYF
NA	TRBD2	TRBV6-5	TRBJ2-1	TGTGCCAGCAGTTCGGTAGCGGGAGGGTTCTATGAGCAGTTCTTC	CASSSVAGGFYEQFF
once	TRBD1	TRBV5-1	TRBJ2-1	TGCGCCAGCAGCTTGGCGGACAGGGGGGATGAGCAGTTCTTC	CASSLADRGDEQFF
NA	TRBD1	TRBV2	TRBJ2-1	TGTGCCAGCAGGCAACAGGGGAGCGGGTTCTTC	CASRQQGSGFF
NA	TRBD1	TRBV11-3	TRBJ2-7	TGTGCCAGCAGCCGCGGGACAGGGGGGCTCTACGAGCAGTACTTC	CASSRGTGGLYEQYF
few	TRBD1	TRBV7-2	TRBJ1-3	TGTGCCAGCAGCTTAGAGGGGACAGGGTCTGGAAACACCATATATTTT	CASSLEGTGSGNTIYF
NA	NA	TRBV6-1	TRBJ2-1	TGTGCCAGCAGTGAAGCTCCAAGTACCGGTAATGAGCAGTTCTTC	CASSEAPSTGNEQFF
NA	TRBD1	TRBV4-2	TRBJ1-1	TGTGCCAGCAGCCAAGCCGTACCGGGACAGCGCCAAGTACTGGGAGCTTTCTTT	CASSQAVPGQRQVLGAFF
NA	TRBD1	TRBV30	TRBJ2-1	TGTGCCTCCGGGACAGCCTACAATGAGCAGTTCTTC	CASGTAYNEQFF
NA	NA	TRBV5-1	TRBJ2-3	TGCGCCAGCAGTCCCAGCGGTTTAGATACGCAGTATTTT	CASSPSGLDTQYF
NA	TRBD1	TRBV5-1	TRBJ2-3	TGCGCCAGCAGCCCAACAGGGGGCTGGGGCACAGATACGCAGTATTTT	CASSPTGGWGTDTQYF
NA	TRBD2	TRBV5-1	TRBJ2-7	TGCGCCAGCAGCTTGATAGCGGGCGAGCAGTACTTC	CASSLIAGEQYF
NA	NA	TRBV2	TRBJ2-1	TGTGCCAGTCCCTTGTGGGGGCCGGGGAATGAGCAGTTCTTC	CASPLWGPGNEQFF
NA	TRBD2	TRBV29-1	TRBJ2-3	TGCAGCGTTGTAGCGGGAGGGCCTCAAGATACGCAGTATTTT	CSVVAGGPQDTQYF
NA	NA	TRBV6-5	TRBJ1-6	TGTGCCAGCAGTTACTCAGGAGGGGTGGGTTCACCCCTCCACTTT	CASSYSGGVGSPLHF
NA	NA	TRBV6-5	TRBJ1-3	TGTGCCAGCAGTTACTGGGGGGGCTCTGGAAACACCATATATTTT	CASSYWGGSGNTIYF
NA	TRBD2	TRBV2	TRBJ2-1	TGTGCCAGCTTATGGCTAGCGGGACTCTACAATGAGCAGTTCTTC	CASLWLAGLYNEQFF
NA	NA	TRBV4-1	TRBJ2-2	TGCGCCAGCAGCGGTCGGAGCAGCCACACCGGGGAGCTGTTTTTT	CASSGRSSHTGELFF
NA	NA	TRBV5-4	TRBJ2-1	TGTGCCAGCAGCCCCGGGTCGGTATCCTACAATGAGCAGTTCTTC	CASSPGSVSYNEQFF
NA	NA	TRBV5-1	TRBJ2-5	TGCGCCAGCCGTTGGCCGACTGGCTATCAAGAGACCCAGTACTTC	CASRWPTGYQETQYF